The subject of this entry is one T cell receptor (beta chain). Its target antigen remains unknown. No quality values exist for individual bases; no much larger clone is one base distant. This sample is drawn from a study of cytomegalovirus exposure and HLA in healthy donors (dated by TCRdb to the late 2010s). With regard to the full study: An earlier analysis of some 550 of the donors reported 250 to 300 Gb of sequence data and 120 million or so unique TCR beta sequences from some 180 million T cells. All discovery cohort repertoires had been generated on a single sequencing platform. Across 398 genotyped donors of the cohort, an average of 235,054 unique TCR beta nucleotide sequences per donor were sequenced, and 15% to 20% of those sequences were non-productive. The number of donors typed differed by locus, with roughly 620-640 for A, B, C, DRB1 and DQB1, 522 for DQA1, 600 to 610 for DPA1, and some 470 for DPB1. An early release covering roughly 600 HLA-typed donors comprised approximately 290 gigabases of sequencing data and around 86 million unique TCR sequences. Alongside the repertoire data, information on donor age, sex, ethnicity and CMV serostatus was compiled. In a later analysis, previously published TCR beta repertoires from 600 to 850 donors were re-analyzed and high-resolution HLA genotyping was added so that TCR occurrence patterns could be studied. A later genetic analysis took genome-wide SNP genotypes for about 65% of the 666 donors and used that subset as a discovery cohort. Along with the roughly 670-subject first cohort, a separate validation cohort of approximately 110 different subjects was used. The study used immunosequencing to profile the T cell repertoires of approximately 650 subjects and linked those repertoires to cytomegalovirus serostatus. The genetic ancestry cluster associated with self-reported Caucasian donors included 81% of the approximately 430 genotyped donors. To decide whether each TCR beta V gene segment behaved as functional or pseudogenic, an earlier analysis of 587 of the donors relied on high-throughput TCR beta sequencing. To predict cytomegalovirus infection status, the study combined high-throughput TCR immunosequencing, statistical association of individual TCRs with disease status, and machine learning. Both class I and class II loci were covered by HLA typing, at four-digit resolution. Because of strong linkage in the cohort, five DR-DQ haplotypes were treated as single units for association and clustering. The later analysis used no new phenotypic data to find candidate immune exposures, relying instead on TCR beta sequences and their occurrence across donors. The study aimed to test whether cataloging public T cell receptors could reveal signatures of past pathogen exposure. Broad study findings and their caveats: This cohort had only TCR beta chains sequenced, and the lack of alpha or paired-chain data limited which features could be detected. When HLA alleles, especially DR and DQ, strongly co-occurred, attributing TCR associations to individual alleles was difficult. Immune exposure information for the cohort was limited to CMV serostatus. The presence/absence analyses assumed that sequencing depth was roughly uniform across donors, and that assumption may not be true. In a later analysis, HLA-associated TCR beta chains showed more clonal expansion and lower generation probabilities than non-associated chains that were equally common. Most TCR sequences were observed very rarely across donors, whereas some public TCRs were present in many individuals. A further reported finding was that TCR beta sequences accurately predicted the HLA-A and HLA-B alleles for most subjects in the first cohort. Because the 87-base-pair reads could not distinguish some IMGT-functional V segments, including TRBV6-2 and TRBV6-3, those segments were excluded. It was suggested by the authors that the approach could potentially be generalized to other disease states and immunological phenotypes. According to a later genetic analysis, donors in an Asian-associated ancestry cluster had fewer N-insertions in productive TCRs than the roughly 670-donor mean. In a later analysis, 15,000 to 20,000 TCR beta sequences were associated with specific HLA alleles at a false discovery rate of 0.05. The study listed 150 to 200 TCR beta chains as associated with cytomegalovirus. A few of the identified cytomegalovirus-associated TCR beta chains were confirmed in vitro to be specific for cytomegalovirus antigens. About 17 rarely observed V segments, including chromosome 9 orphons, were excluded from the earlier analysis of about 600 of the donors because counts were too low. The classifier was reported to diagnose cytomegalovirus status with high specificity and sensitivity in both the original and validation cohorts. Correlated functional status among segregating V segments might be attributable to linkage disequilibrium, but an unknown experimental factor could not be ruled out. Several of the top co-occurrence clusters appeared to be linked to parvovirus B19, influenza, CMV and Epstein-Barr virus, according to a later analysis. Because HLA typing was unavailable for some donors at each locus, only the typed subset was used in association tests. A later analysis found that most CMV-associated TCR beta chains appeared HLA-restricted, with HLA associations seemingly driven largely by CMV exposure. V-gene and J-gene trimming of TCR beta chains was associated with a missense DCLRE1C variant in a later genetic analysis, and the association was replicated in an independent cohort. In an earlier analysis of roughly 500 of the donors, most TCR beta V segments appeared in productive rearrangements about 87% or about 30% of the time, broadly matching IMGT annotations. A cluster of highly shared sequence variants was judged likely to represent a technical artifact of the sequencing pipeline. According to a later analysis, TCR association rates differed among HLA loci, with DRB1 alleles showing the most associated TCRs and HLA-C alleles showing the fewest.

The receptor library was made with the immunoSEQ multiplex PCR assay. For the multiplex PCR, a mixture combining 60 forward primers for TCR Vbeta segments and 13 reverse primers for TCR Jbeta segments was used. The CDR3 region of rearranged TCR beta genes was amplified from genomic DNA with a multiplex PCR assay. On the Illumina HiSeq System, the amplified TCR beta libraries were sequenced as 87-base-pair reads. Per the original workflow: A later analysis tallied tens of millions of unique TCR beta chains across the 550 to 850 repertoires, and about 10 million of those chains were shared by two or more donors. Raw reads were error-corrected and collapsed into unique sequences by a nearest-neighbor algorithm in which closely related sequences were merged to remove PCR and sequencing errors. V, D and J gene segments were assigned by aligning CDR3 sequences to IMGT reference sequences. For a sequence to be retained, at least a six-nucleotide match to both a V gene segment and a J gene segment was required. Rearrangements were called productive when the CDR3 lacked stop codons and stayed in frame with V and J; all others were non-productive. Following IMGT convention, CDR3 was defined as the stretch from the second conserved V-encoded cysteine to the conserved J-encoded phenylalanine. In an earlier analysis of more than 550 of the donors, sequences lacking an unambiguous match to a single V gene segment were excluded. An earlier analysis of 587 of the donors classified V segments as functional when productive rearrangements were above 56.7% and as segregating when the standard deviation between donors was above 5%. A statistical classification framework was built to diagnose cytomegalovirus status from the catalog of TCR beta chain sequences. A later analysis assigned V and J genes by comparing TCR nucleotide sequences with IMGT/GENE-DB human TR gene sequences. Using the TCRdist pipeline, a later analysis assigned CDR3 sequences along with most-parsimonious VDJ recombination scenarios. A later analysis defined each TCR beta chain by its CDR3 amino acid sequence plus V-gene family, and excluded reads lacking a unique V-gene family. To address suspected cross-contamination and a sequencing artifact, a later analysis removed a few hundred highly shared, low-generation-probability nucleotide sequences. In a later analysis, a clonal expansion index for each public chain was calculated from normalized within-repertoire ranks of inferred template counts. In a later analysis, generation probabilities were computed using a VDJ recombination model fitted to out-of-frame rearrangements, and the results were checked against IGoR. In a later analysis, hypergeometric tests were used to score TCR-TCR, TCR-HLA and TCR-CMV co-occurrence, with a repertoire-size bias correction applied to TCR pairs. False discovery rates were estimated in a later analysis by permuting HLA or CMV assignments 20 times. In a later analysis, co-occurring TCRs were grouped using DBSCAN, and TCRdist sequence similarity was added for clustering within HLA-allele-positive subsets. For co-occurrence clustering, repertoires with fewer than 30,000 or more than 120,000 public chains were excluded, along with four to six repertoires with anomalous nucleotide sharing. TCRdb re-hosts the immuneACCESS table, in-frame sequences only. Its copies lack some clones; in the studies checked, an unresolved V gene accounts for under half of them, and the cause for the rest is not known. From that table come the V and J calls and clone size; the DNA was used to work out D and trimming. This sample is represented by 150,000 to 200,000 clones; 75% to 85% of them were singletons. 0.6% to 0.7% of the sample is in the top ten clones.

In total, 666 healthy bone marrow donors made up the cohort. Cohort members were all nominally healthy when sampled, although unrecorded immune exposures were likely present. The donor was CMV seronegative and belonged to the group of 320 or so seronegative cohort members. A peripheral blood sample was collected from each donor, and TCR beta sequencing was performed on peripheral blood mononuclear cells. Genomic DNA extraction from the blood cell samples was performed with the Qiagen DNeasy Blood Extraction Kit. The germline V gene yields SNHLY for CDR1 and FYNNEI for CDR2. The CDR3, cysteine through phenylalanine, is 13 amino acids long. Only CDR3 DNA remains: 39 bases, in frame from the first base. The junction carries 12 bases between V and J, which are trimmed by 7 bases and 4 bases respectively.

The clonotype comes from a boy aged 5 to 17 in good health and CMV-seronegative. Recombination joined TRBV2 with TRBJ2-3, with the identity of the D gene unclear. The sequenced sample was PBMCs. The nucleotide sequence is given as TGTGCCAGCATGGAAGAGGATCCAGATACGCAGTATTTT. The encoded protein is CASMEEDPDTQYF.